Presented here are 19 T cell receptor beta chains from one specimen sequenced in a study of T cell repertoires in cytomegalovirus infection. MiXCR, applied by TCRdb to the reads, yields one record per CDR3 protein. Seen here are 300,000 or so distinct CDR3 sequences, around a quarter observed once, and the top ten hold 13%. Their antigens are not known. The sample was cultured PBMCs, taken from culture after CMV antigen stimulation. All receptors derive from a human donor in good health (CMV status not recorded). Some clones in this sample may be carry-over from other donors' samples.

This clonotype turned up a few times. V gene TRBV6-2 or TRBV6-3 combines with J gene TRBJ2-1; 10 bases fit TRBD2. The germline V gene has CDR1 MNHEY and CDR2 SVGEGT. The CDR3 length is 12 residues. The J segment lost 12 bases and the V segment lost 6 bases, leaving 5 bases of the junction unmatched. CDR3 nucleotide sequence: TGTGCCAGCAGCCCGGGACTAGCGATGCAGTTCTTC. Protein: CASSPGLAMQFF.

The chain couples TRBV7-2 to TRBJ1-4; 7 positions match TRBD1. Per the germline V gene, CDR1 is SGHTA and CDR2 is FQGNSA. The CDR3 sequence is 15 residues long. J was trimmed by 3 bases and V by 5 bases; bases with no gene match: 6. In nucleotides, the CDR3 is TGTGCCAGCAGCCACCCCGGGACAGCTAATGAAAAACTGTTTTTT. This translates into CASSHPGTANEKLFF. The whole variable domain, filled in from reference TRBV7-2 and TRBJ1-4, reads GAGVSQSPSNKVTEKGKDVELRCDPISGHTALYWYRQSLGQGLEFLIYFQGNSAPDKSGLPSDRFSAERTGGSVSTLTIQRTQQEDSAVYLCASSHPGTANEKLFFGSGTQLSVL.

The chain is built from TRBV7-9 and TRBJ2-1, with D possibly TRBD1 on 5 matching bases. CDR3 length equals 15 residues. V lost 2 bases and J 7 bases, leaving 15 bases between the germline ends. Germline V lookup: CDR1 SEHNR, CDR2 FQNEAQ (reference sequence). CDR3 loop: CASSLHRSPLNEQFF. The CDR3 nucleotides are TGTGCCAGCAGCTTACACAGGAGTCCACTAAATGAGCAGTTCTTC.

This clonotype was observed a few times. The rearrangement links TRBV20-1 to TRBJ1-2, with unresolved D. The CDR3 spans 14 residues. Trimming shortened V by 8 bases and J by 3 bases, and 19 bases separated the two germline ends. In germline, CDR1 is DFQATT, CDR2 SNEGSKA (reference sequence). The CDR3 loop is CSHSVDAGYYGYTF. The CDR3 DNA follows: TGCAGTCACAGCGTGGACGCCGGATACTATGGCTACACCTTC.

This clonotype came up many times. This chain's CDR3 is CASTQILSGETQYF. In DNA form, the CDR3 reads TGTGCCAGCACCCAAATTTTATCCGGAGAGACCCAGTACTTC. This rearrangement joins TRBV7-2 to TRBJ2-5, with no clear D. The CDR3 extends over 14 amino acids. Trimming shortened V by 7 bases and J by 4 bases, and 16 bases separated the two germline ends. The germline V gene has CDR1 SGHTA and CDR2 FQGNSA.

This clonotype was counted only a few times. This chain joins TRBV29-1 and TRBJ1-2; unclear D gene. Germline V lookup: CDR1 SQVTM, CDR2 ANQGSEA. This CDR3 is built from 12 residues. Between the trimmed V and J ends, which lost 4 bases and 1 base, there was a span of 7 bases. CDR3 in amino acids: CSVAGSNYGYTF. The CDR3 DNA sequence: TGCAGCGTTGCTGGAAGTAACTATGGCTACACCTTC.

This rearrangement joins TRBV25-1 to TRBJ2-5, with D tentatively TRBD2 (6 bases). This CDR3 comprises 14 residues. Germline values: CDR1 MGHDK, CDR2 SYGVNS. Trimming removed 3 bases from V and 5 bases from J, with 13 bases in between. The CDR3 loop is CASSDPASVETQYF. The CDR3 DNA follows: TGTGCCAGCAGTGATCCGGCTAGCGTGGAGACCCAGTACTTC.

The gene calls are TRBV29-1 and TRBJ1-1; 7 positions agree with TRBD1. The CDR3 consists of 16 residues. After removal of 7 bases from V and 5 bases from J, the junction contained 19 bases not matched to a gene. The germline gives CDR1 SQVTM, CDR2 ANQGSEA. Written as DNA, the CDR3 is TGCAGCGCCAGGAGGGAGGGGGCGAACTCGGGGACTGAAGCTTTCTTT. Its protein product is CSARREGANSGTEAFF.

The V call is TRBV11-2, the J call TRBJ2-2; 7 nucleotides agree with TRBD1. CDR1 SGHAT and CDR2 FQNNGV come from the germline V gene. The V gene end was trimmed by 2 bases and the J gene end by 4 bases; junction bases not matched to a gene: 4. The CDR3 spans 15 residues. DNA of the CDR3: TGTGCCAGCAGCTTATGGTACAGGGGCACCGGGGAGCTGTTTTTT. Amino acids: CASSLWYRGTGELFF.

In this sample, this clonotype turned up a few times. CDR3 sequence: CASSLFLAGGNYNEQFF. In DNA, the CDR3 is TGTGCCAGCAGCTTATTTCTAGCGGGAGGGAACTACAATGAGCAGTTCTTC. This sequence joins TRBV7-8 and TRBJ2-1, with 12 bases lining up with TRBD2. In germline, CDR1 is SGHVS, CDR2 FQNEAQ. The V gene end was trimmed by 2 bases and the J gene end by 3 bases; junction bases not matched to a gene: 5. The CDR3 totals 17 residues. The full variable domain, rest sourced from reference TRBV7-8 and TRBJ2-1, is GAGVSQSPRYKVAKRGQDVALRCDPISGHVSLFWYQQALGQGPEFLTYFQNEAQLDKSGLPSDRFFAERPEGSVSTLKIQRTQQEDSAVYLCASSLFLAGGNYNEQFFGPGTRLTVL.

This clonotype was detected a few times. In nucleotides, the CDR3 is TGTGCCAGCAACAAGCAGGGTGGAGCCTACAATGAGCAGTTCTTC. This encodes CASNKQGGAYNEQFF. The genes are TRBV2 and TRBJ2-1; weak D call: TRBD1 (5 bases). The germline V and J ends were trimmed by 7 bases and 2 bases, with 15 bases remaining between them. The germline V gene has CDR1 SNHLY and CDR2 FYNNEI. CDR3 length: 15 residues.

This clonotype was recorded at least ten times. The V gene is TRBV7-9, the J gene TRBJ2-7, with no clear D. CDR1 and CDR2 from the germline V gene are SEHNR and FQNEAQ (reference sequence). Trimming took 5 bases from V and 0 from J, leaving 14 bases between them. This CDR3 has 15 residues. CDR3 residues: CASSPVSPLSYEQYF. For the CDR3, the DNA is TGTGCCAGCAGCCCTGTGTCCCCTCTCTCCTACGAGCAGTACTTC.

This clonotype came up a few times. The chain carries TRBV6-5 and TRBJ1-1; D is unresolved. Germline CDR1 and CDR2: MNHEY and SVGAGI. Trimming removed 0 bases at V and 5 bases at J, with 10 bases between. This CDR3 comprises 14 residues. In nucleotides, the CDR3 is TGTGCCAGCAGTTACTCAGGGTATGGTACTGAAGCTTTCTTT. It specifies CASSYSGYGTEAFF.

This chain links TRBV20-1 with TRBJ2-1; 9 bases line up with TRBD2. CDR1 is DFQATT and CDR2 is SNEGSKA in the germline V gene (reference sequence). With V trimmed by 3 bases and J by 5 bases, 11 bases remained unmatched. The CDR3 is 16 residues long. In DNA form, the CDR3 reads TGCAGTGCTAGTAATCTGGGGCTAGCGGGGAACAATGAGCAGTTCTTC. Translated, it gives CSASNLGLAGNNEQFF.

This clonotype was seen a few times. V gene TRBV6-1 combines with J gene TRBJ1-1; D not certain. Trimming stripped 10 bases from V and 0 bases from J, with 21 bases between. The germline gives CDR1 MNHNS, CDR2 SASEGT. The length of the CDR3 is 16 residues. Here the CDR3 DNA reads TGTGCCACTAGCCGGCCAGAACAACTCATGAACACTGAAGCTTTCTTT. Its translation is CATSRPEQLMNTEAFF.

This clonotype was seen more than once but under ten times. The chain has TRBV2 and TRBJ1-2; D not resolved. Trimming took off 4 bases at V and 7 bases at J, with 13 bases between the two ends. The CDR3 spans 13 residues. The germline V gene has CDR1 SNHLY and CDR2 FYNNEI. CDR3 sequence: CASSAVGSGGYTF. Written as DNA, the CDR3 is TGTGCCAGCAGTGCGGTGGGATCGGGTGGCTACACCTTC.

The chain joins TRBV10-3 to TRBJ2-1, with a tentative D call TRBD2 (5 bases). The germline gives CDR1 ENHRY, CDR2 SYGVKD. Trimming shortened V by 3 bases and J by 8 bases, and 11 bases separated the two germline ends. The CDR3 is 13 amino acids. The CDR3 DNA is TGTGCCATCAGTGACCGGGAAGGAGATGAGCAGTTCTTC. It codes for CAISDREGDEQFF.

The CDR3 protein is CSASRGVSNEQFF. The CDR3 DNA sequence: TGCAGCGCCTCTCGGGGCGTTAGTAATGAGCAGTTCTTC. The rearrangement joins TRBV29-1 to TRBJ2-1, with D perhaps given as TRBD1 or TRBD2 (5 bases each). The germline CDR1 and CDR2 sequences are SQVTM and ANQGSEA. The CDR3 has 13 residues. Trimming shortened V by 7 bases and J by 7 bases, and 17 bases separated the two germline ends.

This clonotype was counted a few times. The rearrangement joins TRBV7-2 to TRBJ1-2, with a weak D call TRBD1 (6 bases). Trimming pared 7 bases from V and 1 base from J, leaving 13 bases between. The CDR3 length is 14 residues. Germline V CDR1 and CDR2: SGHTA, FQGNSA. The CDR3: CASKRTELNYGYTF. The CDR3 DNA sequence: TGTGCCAGCAAACGGACAGAGCTTAACTATGGCTACACCTTC.